This T cell receptor (beta chain) emerged from a study of T-cell reconstitution after alpha-beta-depleted transplantation in children. The CDR3 covers 11 residues. Germline CDR1 DFQATT, CDR2 SNEGSKA (reference sequence). V dropped 0 bases and J dropped 8 bases, with 7 bases sitting between them. Preparing the TCRbeta library involved the use of unique molecular identifiers. TCRdb recomputed calls from the PCR reads with MiXCR, one row per CDR3 protein. The sample includes almost 250,000 distinct CDR3 sequences, roughly 24% of them seen just once. This clonotype was detected only a few times. The TCR sequence derives from a girl aged 2 to 9 with Fanconi anemia, due to receive a stem cell transplant. The V gene is TRBV20-1, the J gene TRBJ1-1; D call uncertain. The sample was PBMCs, taken before TCRalphabeta/CD19-depleted stem cell transplant. The CDR3 region has the DNA TGCAGTGCTAGAGATCAACGCGAAGCTTTCTTT. Its translation: CSARDQREAFF.